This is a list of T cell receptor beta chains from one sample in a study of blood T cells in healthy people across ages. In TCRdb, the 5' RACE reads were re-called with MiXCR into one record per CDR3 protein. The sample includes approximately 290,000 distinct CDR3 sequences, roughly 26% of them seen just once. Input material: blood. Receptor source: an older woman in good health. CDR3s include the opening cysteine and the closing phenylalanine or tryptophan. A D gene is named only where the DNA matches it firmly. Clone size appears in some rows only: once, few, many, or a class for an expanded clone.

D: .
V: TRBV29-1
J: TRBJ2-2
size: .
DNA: TGCAGCGGCCGTTTCGGGGGCCTGAACGCCGGGGAGCTGTTTTTT
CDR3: CSGRFGGLNAGELFF

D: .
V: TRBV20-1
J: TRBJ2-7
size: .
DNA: TGCAGTGCTAGAGGACTCACCTACGAGCAGTACTTC
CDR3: CSARGLTYEQYF

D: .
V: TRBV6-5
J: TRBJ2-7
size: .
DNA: TGTGCCAGCAGTTACAGGGCCATGGGGTACGAGCAGTACTTC
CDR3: CASSYRAMGYEQYF

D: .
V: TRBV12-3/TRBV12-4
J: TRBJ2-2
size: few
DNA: TGTGCCAGCAGTTTAGCCCTCCCCGGGGAGCTGTTTTTT
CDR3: CASSLALPGELFF

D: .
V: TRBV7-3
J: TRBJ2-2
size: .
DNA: TGTGCCAGCAGCTTAATGCAGGGCGACGGGGAGCTGTTTTTT
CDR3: CASSLMQGDGELFF

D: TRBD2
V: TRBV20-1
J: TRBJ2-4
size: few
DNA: TGCAGTGCTAGAGACTTAGCGGGAGAGGCCAAAAACATTCAGTACTTC
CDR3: CSARDLAGEAKNIQYF

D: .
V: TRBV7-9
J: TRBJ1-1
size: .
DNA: TGTGCCAGCAGCCTAGAGCTGAACACTGAAGCTTTCTTT
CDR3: CASSLELNTEAFF

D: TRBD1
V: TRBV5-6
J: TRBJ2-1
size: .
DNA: TGTGCCAGCAGCCACAGACCCAACAGGGGTGAGCAGTTCTTC
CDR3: CASSHRPNRGEQFF

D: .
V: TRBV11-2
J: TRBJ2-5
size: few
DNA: TGTGCCAGCAGCTTAGCTAGTTACCAAGAGACCCAGTACTTC
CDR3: CASSLASYQETQYF

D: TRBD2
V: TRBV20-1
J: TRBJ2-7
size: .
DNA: TGCAGTGCTAGAGTACTAGCGGGAGCTATTCCCTACGAGCAGTACTTC
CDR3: CSARVLAGAIPYEQYF

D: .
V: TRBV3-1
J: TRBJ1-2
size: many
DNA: TGTGCCAGCAGCACCGGAGGACAGTACTATGGCTACACCTTC
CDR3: CASSTGGQYYGYTF

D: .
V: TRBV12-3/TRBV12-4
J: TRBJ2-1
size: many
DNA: TGTGCCAGCAGTCAGACTGGCGGCAATTACAATGAGCAGTTCTTC
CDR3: CASSQTGGNYNEQFF

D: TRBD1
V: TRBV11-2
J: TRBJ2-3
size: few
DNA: TGTGCCAGCAGCCCGCGACAGGGGGAAACAGATACGCAGTATTTT
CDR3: CASSPRQGETDTQYF

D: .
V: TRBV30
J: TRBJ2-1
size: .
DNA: TGTGCCTGGAGCACCGGGACTGGGGCTTCCAATGAGCAGTTCTTC
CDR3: CAWSTGTGASNEQFF

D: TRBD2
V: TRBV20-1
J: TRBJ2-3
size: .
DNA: TGCAGTGGGACTAGCGGGAGCACAGATACGCAGTATTTT
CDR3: CSGTSGSTDTQYF

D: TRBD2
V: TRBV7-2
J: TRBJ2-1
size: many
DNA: TGTGCCAGCAGCCCACACCTGACTAGCGGGAAGGGAGAGGAGCAGTTCTTC
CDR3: CASSPHLTSGKGEEQFF

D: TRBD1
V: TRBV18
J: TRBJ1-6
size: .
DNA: TGTGCCAGCTCACCGGGGACAGGCGGATCACCCCTCCACTTT
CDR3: CASSPGTGGSPLHF

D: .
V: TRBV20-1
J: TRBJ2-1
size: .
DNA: TGCAGTGCTAGAGATATTCTAGCTCCCTTCTACAATGAGCAGTTCTTC
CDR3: CSARDILAPFYNEQFF

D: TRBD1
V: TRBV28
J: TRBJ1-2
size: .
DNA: TGTGCCAGCAGTTTCCGGACAGGGGGAGTTGGCTACACCTTC
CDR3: CASSFRTGGVGYTF

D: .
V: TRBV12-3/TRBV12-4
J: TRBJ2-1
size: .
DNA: TGTGCCGGCTCCCCGGCGGGCAACTCGCATGAGCAGTTCTTC
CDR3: CAGSPAGNSHEQFF

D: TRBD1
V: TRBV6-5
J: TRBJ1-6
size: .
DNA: TGTGCCAGCAGTTACCCACCGGACAGGGGGCCATTTAATTCACCCCTCCACTTT
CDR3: CASSYPPDRGPFNSPLHF

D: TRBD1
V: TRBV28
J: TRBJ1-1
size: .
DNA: TGTGCCAGCAGTTTGGACAGGGTTGGAAAAGCTTTCTTT
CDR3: CASSLDRVGKAFF

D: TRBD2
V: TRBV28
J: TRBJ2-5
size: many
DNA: TGTGCCAGCAGCTTCGGGGGGATAGGAGAGACCCAGTACTTC
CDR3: CASSFGGIGETQYF

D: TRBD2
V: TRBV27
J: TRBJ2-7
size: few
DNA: TGTGCCAGCAGTGCCGGGACTAGCGGACGAGCCCACGAGCAGTACTTC
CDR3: CASSAGTSGRAHEQYF

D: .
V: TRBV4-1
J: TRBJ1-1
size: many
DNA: TGCGCCAGCAGCCAAGAGACCAACACTGAAGCTTTCTTT
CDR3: CASSQETNTEAFF

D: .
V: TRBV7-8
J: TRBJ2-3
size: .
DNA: TGTGCCAGCAGCCCAAGAAAAGATACGCAGTATTTT
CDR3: CASSPRKDTQYF

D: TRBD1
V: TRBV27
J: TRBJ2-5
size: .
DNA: TGTGCCAGCAGCCAGGGGGTTGGCCGACAAGAGACCCAGTACTTC
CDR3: CASSQGVGRQETQYF

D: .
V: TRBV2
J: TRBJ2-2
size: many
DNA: TGTGCCAGCAGACAGGGCTCCCGAGGGGAGCTGTTTTTT
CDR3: CASRQGSRGELFF

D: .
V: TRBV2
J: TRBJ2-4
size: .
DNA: TGTGCCAGCAGTGAGGGGGCCAGAAACATTCAGTACTTC
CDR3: CASSEGARNIQYF

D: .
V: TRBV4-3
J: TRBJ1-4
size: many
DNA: TGCGCCAGCAGCCAAGAGGGGGGATTCACTAATGAAAAACTGTTTTTT
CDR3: CASSQEGGFTNEKLFF

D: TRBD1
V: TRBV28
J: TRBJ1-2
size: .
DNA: TGTGCCAGCAATGCGGGACAGGGGGATGGCTACACCTTC
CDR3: CASNAGQGDGYTF

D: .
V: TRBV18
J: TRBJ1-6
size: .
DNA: TGTGCCAGCTCACCAAAGACGGAGTCACCCCTCCACTTT
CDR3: CASSPKTESPLHF

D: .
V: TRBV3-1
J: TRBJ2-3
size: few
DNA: TGTGCCAGCGGCCAAGATCTAGGGGGTACGCAGTATTTT
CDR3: CASGQDLGGTQYF

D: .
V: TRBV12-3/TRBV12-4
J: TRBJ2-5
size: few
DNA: TGTGCCAGCAGTCCGAGAACGTCGCGGAAAGAGACCCAGTACTTC
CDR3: CASSPRTSRKETQYF

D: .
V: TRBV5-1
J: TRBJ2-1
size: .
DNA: TGCGCCAGCAGCTTTGGGGGCCCCTCCTACAATGAGCAGTTCTTC
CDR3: CASSFGGPSYNEQFF

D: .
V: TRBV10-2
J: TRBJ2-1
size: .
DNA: TGCGCCAGCGAAGGGAGTACCCATGAGCAGTTCTTC
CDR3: CASEGSTHEQFF

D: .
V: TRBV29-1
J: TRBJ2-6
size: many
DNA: TGCAGCGTTACGAGCTCTGGGGCCAACGTCCTGACTTTC
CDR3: CSVTSSGANVLTF

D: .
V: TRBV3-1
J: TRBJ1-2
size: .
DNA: TGTGCCAGCAGCTTGGGGTCGCGAGGCTACACCTTC
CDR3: CASSLGSRGYTF

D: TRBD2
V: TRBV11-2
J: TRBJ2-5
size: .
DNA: TGTGCCAGCAGCAGGACTAGCGGGGGCAGGGAGACCCAGTACTTC
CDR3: CASSRTSGGRETQYF

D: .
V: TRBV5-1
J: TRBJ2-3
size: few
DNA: TGCGCCAGCACGGGTAGCACAGATACGCAGTATTTT
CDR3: CASTGSTDTQYF

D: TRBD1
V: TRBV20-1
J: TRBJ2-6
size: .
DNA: TGCAGTGCTCCGACAGGGCATTTGGCTGGGGCCAACGTCCTGACTTTC
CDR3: CSAPTGHLAGANVLTF

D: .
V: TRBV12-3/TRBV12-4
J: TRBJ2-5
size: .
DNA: TGTGCCAGCAGCTTTAGCGGAGCCCAAGAGACCCAGTACTTC
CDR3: CASSFSGAQETQYF

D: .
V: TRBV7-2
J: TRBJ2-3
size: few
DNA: TGTGCCAGCAGCTTAGGAGGGGGGATCACAGATACGCAGTATTTT
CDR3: CASSLGGGITDTQYF

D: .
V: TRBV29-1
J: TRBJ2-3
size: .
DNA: TGCAGCGTCGCCCGGGGGCCCACAGATACGCAGTATTTT
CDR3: CSVARGPTDTQYF

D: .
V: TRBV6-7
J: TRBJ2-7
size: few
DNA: TGTGCCAGCAGTTATAAGGACAGTGACCACGAGCAGTACTTC
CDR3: CASSYKDSDHEQYF